This TCR beta chain was sequenced for a study of control samples from healthy donors and cancer patients. Method: immunoSEQ multiplex PCR; TCRdb's copy keeps in-frame clones and lacks some. This table holds approximately 90,000 clones, about 85% found once. The CDR3 is 15 residues long. Germline V gives CDR1 SEHNR, CDR2 FQNEAQ (reference sequence). With 4 bases removed from V and 0 bases from J, the gap between germline ends came to 11 bases. This clonotype was sampled from a woman in her forties in good health. Material for sequencing was blood. The chain joins TRBV7-9 to TRBJ2-3, with D perhaps matching TRBD2 (6 bases). This CDR3 is CASSWDFTSTDTQYF. CDR3 DNA: TGTGCCAGCAGCTGGGACTTCACTAGCACAGATACGCAGTATTTT. Supplemented by reference TRBV7-9 and TRBJ2-3, the full variable domain reads DTGVSQNPRHKITKRGQNVTFRCDPISEHNRLYWYRQTLGQGPEFLTYFQNEAQLEKSRLLSDRFSAERPKGSFSTLEIQRTEQGDSAMYLCASSWDFTSTDTQYFGPGTRLTVL.